Below, 27 T cell receptor beta chains from the same sample are listed, as sequenced in a study of metastatic and nonmetastatic thyroid tumors. No treatment of any kind had been given to any patient before thyroid surgery. TCRdb reprocessed the PCR reads via MiXCR. Among 72,000 or so clones listed, roughly 18% were seen once. The source material was blood. These receptors were obtained from a female donor with papillary thyroid cancer or a benign thyroid nodule (not recorded which). Some clones in this sample may be carry-over from other donors' samples.

This clone was observed many times. The chain has TRBV6-4 and TRBJ2-2, with D perhaps TRBD2 (5 bases). Trimming removed 9 bases from V and 7 bases from J, with 18 bases in between. This CDR3 is 14 amino acids long. CDR1 MRHNA and CDR2 SNTAGT come from the germline V gene. The CDR3 protein is CASRTLEASGELFF. CDR3 nucleotides: TGTGCCAGTCGGACCCTGGAGGCGAGCGGGGAGCTGTTTTTT.

To note about this clone: This may be a read error: a much more frequent sequence differs by one nucleotide. V gene TRBV20-1 combines with J gene TRBJ1-2; TRBD1 agrees at 8 bases. The V gene end was trimmed by 7 bases and the J gene end by 4 bases; junction bases not matched to a gene: 5. The CDR3 is made up of 12 amino acids. Germline CDR1 is DFQATT and CDR2 is SNEGSKA (reference sequence). As DNA, the CDR3 is TGCAGTGTAACAGGGGGTGGCTATGGCTACACCTTC. It codes for CSVTGGGYGYTF.

This clone was detected many times. This sequence joins TRBV5-8 and TRBJ1-5; tentative D call: TRBD1 (6 bases). V lost 4 bases and J lost 4, with 15 bases in between. CDR1 is SGHTS, CDR2 YDEGEE, per germline. There are 15 residues in the CDR3. The CDR3 DNA follows: TGTGCCAGCAGCCGAGGACAGACCGAAAATCAGCCCCAGCATTTT. The encoded protein is CASSRGQTENQPQHF.

This clone was detected many times. The V gene is TRBV5-4, the J gene TRBJ1-5; D is unresolved. Between the trimmed V and J ends, which lost 1 base and 4 bases, there was a span of 18 bases. The germline V gene encodes CDR1 SGHNT and CDR2 YYREEE (reference sequence). The CDR3 loop spans 17 amino acids. The CDR3: CASSLSDDGGVNQPQHF. In nucleotides, the CDR3 is TGTGCCAGCAGCTTGAGTGACGACGGTGGGGTTAATCAGCCCCAGCATTTT. The complete variable domain, with remaining parts taken from reference TRBV5-4 and TRBJ1-5, reads ETGVTQSPTHLIKTRGQQVTLRCSSQSGHNTVSWYQQALGQGPQFIFQYYREEENGRGNFPPRFSGLQFPNYSSELNVNALELDDSALYLCASSLSDDGGVNQPQHFGDGTRLSIL.

The rearrangement links TRBV7-2 to TRBJ2-1, with D perhaps TRBD1 (5 bases). The CDR3 extends over 14 amino acids. Germline V gene sequence: CDR1 SGHTA, CDR2 FQGNSA. V was pared by 8 bases and J by 0 bases, with 11 bases between. CDR3 protein: CASQGFHSYNEQFF. In nucleotides, the CDR3 is TGTGCCAGCCAGGGTTTCCACTCCTACAATGAGCAGTTCTTC.

This chain uses TRBV5-1 with TRBJ1-2, with 7 bases aligning to TRBD1. The CDR3 is 15 residues long. The V gene's germline CDR1 is SGHRS and CDR2 YFSETQ. V gave up 3 bases and J gave up 0 bases; unmatched junction bases: 5. The CDR3 is CASSYGQAANYGYTF. Written as DNA, the CDR3 is TGCGCCAGCAGCTATGGACAGGCGGCTAACTATGGCTACACCTTC.

This clone came up many times. This chain connects TRBV24-1 to TRBJ2-3; TRBD2 might be the D (6 bases). This CDR3 spans 15 amino acids. Germline CDR1 KGHDR, CDR2 SFDVKD. Trimming took 3 bases from V and 6 from J, leaving 15 bases between them. CDR3: CATSDTRLGGDTQYF. The CDR3, as DNA: TGTGCCACCAGTGATACACGACTAGGTGGGGATACGCAGTATTTT.

The sample holds many counts of this clone. This chain links TRBV24-1 with TRBJ2-3, with TRBD2 matching 13 bases. This CDR3 region has 17 residues. Trimming took 6 bases from V and 1 from J; bases not matched to a gene: 6. Germline V gives CDR1 KGHDR, CDR2 SFDVKD. The CDR3 DNA reads as TGTGCCACCAGTACCCGGGGACTAGCGGGACGCACAGATACGCAGTATTTT. This translates into CATSTRGLAGRTDTQYF.

This clone has more than one count but fewer than ten. The chain is built from TRBV27 and TRBJ2-7; D is uncertain. CDR3 length: 13 residues. The V end lost 8 bases, the J end lost 2 bases, and 13 bases lay between the germline ends. CDR1 is MNHEY, CDR2 SMNVEV, per germline (reference sequence). CDR3: CASPSRFTYEQYF. CDR3 DNA: TGTGCCAGCCCCTCCAGGTTTACCTACGAGCAGTACTTC.

Details on this clone: This may come from a read error, since a much larger clone is one base off. CDR3 region: CASRRWDQETQYF. The CDR3, as DNA: TGTGCCAGCAGAAGGTGGGACCAAGAGACCCAGTACTTC. V and J are TRBV5-5 and TRBJ2-5; D remains ambiguous. This CDR3 has 13 amino acids. The V gene lost 5 bases and the J gene lost 0 bases, with 8 bases spanning the gap. Germline loops: CDR1 SGHKS, CDR2 YYEKEE (reference sequence).

This clone was seen repeatedly, ten times or more. J is TRBJ2-2 and V is TRBV6-1; TRBD2 matches 9 bases. CDR3 length: 15 residues. V dropped 6 bases and J dropped 1; count of bases not matched to a gene: 3. CDR1 MNHNS and CDR2 SASEGT come from the germline V gene. The CDR3 loop is CASRRGRGNTGELFF. CDR3 nucleotide sequence: TGTGCCAGCAGGCGCGGGAGGGGGAACACCGGGGAGCTGTTTTTT.

This chain uses TRBV19 with TRBJ2-7, with unresolved D. The CDR3 has 14 residues. Germline CDR1 reads LNHDA; CDR2 reads SQIVND (reference sequence). The V end lost 4 bases, the J end lost 3 bases, and 13 bases lay between the germline ends. The CDR3 DNA sequence: TGTGCCAGTAGTAGGGATGGCCGGGTCTACGAGCAGTACTTC. Its protein is CASSRDGRVYEQYF.

Ten or more counts support this clone. This chain uses TRBV10-1 with TRBJ2-1, with D perhaps TRBD2 (6 bases). Trimming pared 6 bases from V and 1 base from J, leaving 10 bases between. This CDR3 region has 14 residues. CDR1 and CDR2 from the germline V gene are WNHNN and SYGVQD (reference sequence). DNA of the CDR3: TGCGCCAGCAGCGCCGGGACTTCCTACAATGAGCAGTTCTTC. This sequence encodes CASSAGTSYNEQFF.

The chain employs TRBV20-1 and TRBJ1-3; D gene unclear. Trimming cost V 1 base and J 2 bases, with 18 bases left between them. The CDR3 covers 17 residues. Germline CDR1 reads DFQATT; CDR2 reads SNEGSKA (reference sequence). In nucleotides, the CDR3 is TGCAGTGCTAGAGCGCTCGTTAGGGCTGCCACTGGAAACACCATATATTTT. Translation: CSARALVRAATGNTIYF.

This clone appeared many times. This may come from a read error, since a much larger clone is one base off. This chain's CDR3 is CASSNTGVAPYEQHF. CDR3 bases: TGTGCCAGTAGTAACACGGGAGTAGCCCCCTACGAGCAGCACTTC. The gene calls are TRBV19 and TRBJ2-7; D perhaps matches TRBD2 (6 bases). This CDR3 contains 15 residues. In germline, CDR1 is LNHDA, CDR2 SQIVND (reference sequence).

This clone has a handful of counts. The rearrangement joins TRBV11-2 to TRBJ2-7, with 10 nucleotides matching TRBD2. This CDR3 is built from 16 residues. Looked up from germline, CDR1 is SGHAT and CDR2 is FQNNGV. J gave up 0 bases and V 5 bases, and 7 bases lay outside the gene matches. The CDR3 sequence is CASSATSGTISYEQYF. In DNA, the CDR3 is TGTGCCAGCAGCGCAACTAGCGGGACGATCTCCTACGAGCAGTACTTC.

This clone was detected ten times or more. The chain combines TRBV4-1 with TRBJ1-1; no reliable D call. The ends were cut back, 2 bases at V and 7 bases at J, with 11 bases in the middle. Germline V gene sequence: CDR1 MGHRA, CDR2 YSYEKL. The CDR3 consists of 13 residues. CDR3 coding DNA: TGCGCCAGCAGCCAACTATTAGGTGATGAAGCTTTCTTT. As protein: CASSQLLGDEAFF.

This clone was counted at least ten times. The CDR3 DNA is TGTGCCAGCAGCCCTCAGACTAGCGGGGGTTACAATGAGCAGTTCTTC. Translated, it gives CASSPQTSGGYNEQFF. This chain joins TRBV3-1 and TRBJ2-1, with 12 bases identical to TRBD2. Germline loops: CDR1 LGHDT, CDR2 YNNKEL (reference sequence). V gave up 4 bases and J gave up 4 bases; unmatched junction bases: 5. This CDR3 has 16 residues.

Of note for this clone: An end of the junction differs from the germline gene, which may be a read error. The chain is built from TRBV6-4 and TRBJ2-6; 10 bases agree with TRBD2. The CDR3 has 19 residues. CDR1 and CDR2 (germline): MRHNA, SNTAGT. The CDR3 DNA reads as TGTGCCAGCAGTGACTCGAGCGGGAGGGGGGGGGCTGGGTCCAACGTCCTGACTTTC. It specifies CASSDSSGRGGAGSNVLTF.

The chain recombines TRBV5-1 with TRBJ1-5; 9 nucleotides match TRBD1. CDR1 SGHRS and CDR2 YFSETQ come from the germline V gene. V lost 4 bases and J lost 5; bases outside the gene matches: 7. The CDR3 spans 15 residues. The CDR3: CASSAGQGLDQPQHF. The DNA for the CDR3 is TGCGCCAGCAGCGCCGGACAGGGGCTCGATCAGCCCCAGCATTTT.

This clone has a count of ten or more. The V gene is TRBV6-5, the J gene TRBJ2-7, with D uncertain. The CDR3 length is 16 residues. V shed 0 bases and J shed 4 bases, with 16 bases lying between them. Germline lookup yields CDR1 MNHEY and CDR2 SVGAGI. The DNA of the CDR3 is TGTGCCAGCAGTTACTCGACCCCGACGGTAGGGTACGAGCAGTACTTC. Translating gives CASSYSTPTVGYEQYF.

This clone was counted a single time. CDR3 DNA sequence: TGCAGTGCTAGAGATGAGAGTTACACTGAAGCTTTCTTT. Translated, it gives CSARDESYTEAFF. The chain has TRBV20-1 and TRBJ1-1, with unresolved D. The CDR3 has 13 amino acids. Germline CDR1 and CDR2: DFQATT and SNEGSKA (reference sequence). Trimming removed 0 bases from V and 3 bases from J, with 8 bases in between.

This clone was counted ten times or more. V gene TRBV5-5 combines with J gene TRBJ2-2; D is tentatively TRBD1 or TRBD2 (5 bases each). Trimming took off 3 bases at V and 7 bases at J, with 13 bases between the two ends. The germline gives CDR1 SGHKS, CDR2 YYEKEE (reference sequence). The CDR3 is made up of 14 amino acids. CDR3 coding DNA: TGTGCCAGCAGCTACCAGGGAACTAGCGGGGAGCTGTTTTTT. It yields the protein CASSYQGTSGELFF.

This clone came up many times. The chain recombines TRBV6-1 with TRBJ2-7; TRBD2 might be the D (6 bases). Germline V gene lookup returns CDR1 MNHNS and CDR2 SASEGT. Between the trimmed V and J ends, which lost 5 bases and 2 bases, there was a span of 13 bases. The CDR3 contains 14 residues. CDR3 protein: CASSSPGGTYEQYF. CDR3 nucleotides: TGTGCCAGCAGTTCCCCCGGAGGGACCTACGAGCAGTACTTC.

This clone was picked up a small number of times. With a much larger clone just one base away, this may be a read error. The V gene is TRBV20-1, the J gene TRBJ2-7, with 7 bases lining up with TRBD2. The J segment lost 2 bases and the V segment lost 2 bases, leaving 3 bases of the junction unmatched. Germline V gene data show CDR1 as DFQATT and CDR2 as SNEGSKA (reference sequence). CDR3 size: 13 residues. For the CDR3, the DNA is TGCAGTGCTAGACTAGCGGATACCTACGAGCAGTACTTC. Translation gives CSARLADTYEQYF.

In this sample, this clone turned up a few times. The V call is TRBV6-1, the J call TRBJ2-7, with TRBD1 matching 8 bases. The CDR3 length is 12 residues. Trimming removed 6 bases from V and 6 bases from J; junction bases left unmatched: 4. Germline V CDR1 and CDR2: MNHNS, SASEGT. The CDR3 reads CASRATGAEQYF. The CDR3 DNA reads as TGTGCCAGCAGGGCGACAGGGGCCGAGCAGTACTTC.

This clone was recorded many times. The V and J genes are TRBV3-1 and TRBJ1-4, with D possibly TRBD1 on 5 matching bases. This CDR3 is 15 amino acids long. V shed 4 bases and J shed 8 bases, with 17 bases lying between them. CDR1 and CDR2 from the germline V gene are LGHDT and YNNKEL (reference sequence). The CDR3 DNA is TGTGCCAGCAGCCTCAGGGCAGGGCTCGACGAAAAACTGTTTTTT. This codes for CASSLRAGLDEKLFF. Together with reference TRBV3-1 and TRBJ1-4, the CDR3 gives the full variable domain: DTAVSQTPKYLVTQMGNDKSIKCEQNLGHDTMYWYKQDSKKFLKIMFSYNNKELIINETVPNRFSPKSPDKAHLNLHINSLELGDSAVYFCASSLRAGLDEKLFFGSGTQLSVL.